This entry features one TCR beta chain sequence. Its specific antigen is unknown. These data come from a study of CXCR3-negative and CXCR3-positive naive CD8 T cells (dated by TCRdb to between 2017 and 2020). Study-level background: About 150 million TRB reads were obtained in total, roughly 1.5 +/- 0.3 million reads per library. TRBV-TRBJ cluster analysis included naive subsets from roughly 5 donors and memory cells from 3 donors. Diversity and physicochemical repertoire analyses covered under twelve donors pooled from two independent experiments. The paper's findings and limits, for the study overall: Both naive subsets had comparably high repertoire diversity, while memory CD8+ T cells had much lower repertoire diversity. TRB CDR3s from CXCR3-positive naive cells showed higher hydrophobicity (lower Kidera factor 4), lower energy, and higher strength and volume indices than CXCR3-negative naive cells. CXCR3 expression partially decreased after cryopreservation, so most assays used freshly isolated PBMCs. Naive CXCR3-negative and CXCR3-positive cells from the same donor showed similar TRBV-TRBJ usage, whereas memory cells showed distinct patterns. Surface CD5, linked to self-reactivity in mice, was comparable between naive subsets; TCR interaction strength was therefore also inferred from TRB CDR3 physicochemical properties.

CDR1 is given as SQVTM and CDR2 as ANQGSEA, both from the germline V gene. The CDR3 goes from the cysteine to the phenylalanine over 12 residues. The record lacks a DNA sequence. Sequencing instrument: NextSeq 550. The Human TCR Profiling Kit (MiLaboratory) was used to prepare UMI-labeled 5' RACE TRB cDNA libraries. cDNA synthesis used the entire amount of extracted RNA, and PCR amplification then used the entire amount of cDNA produced. Libraries were prepared in parallel with an identical number of PCR cycles. The authors' analysis ran thus. MIGEC and MiXCR extracted about 50,000 +/- 10,000 unique UMI-labeled TRB cDNA molecules per library, requiring at least two reads per UMI. On average, 40,000 +/- 10,000 functional in-frame TRB CDR3 nucleotide clonotypes lacking stop codons were found per library. After downsampling to 5000 UMI-labeled TRB molecules per sample, diversity metrics, including normalized Shannon-Wiener and Chao1, were computed in VDJtools. For the central five CDR3 residues, VDJtools calculated physicochemical properties weighted by clonotype size, namely interaction energy, strength, volume and Kidera factor 4. Based on TCRdb reprocessing of the reads, there is one entry per CDR3 protein sequence, and DNA is missing. These V and J calls derive from TCRdb rather than the authors' analysis. The data table for this sample lists 70,000 to 95,000 distinct CDR3 sequences. In total, the top ten clones hold 1.7% of the sample.

Each CD8+ T cell subset was flow-sorted in triplicate, and around 300,000 cells per subset were placed directly into RLT lysis buffer. To keep memory contaminants out, a stringent definition of naive CD8+ T cells was applied: CD45RO-CCR7+CD27+CD95-. Using standard density gradient centrifugation, peripheral blood mononuclear cells were isolated from buffy coats. Naive CXCR3-negative and CXCR3-positive CD8+ T cells were flow-sorted using a FACSAria III. An RNeasy Mini Kit was used to extract total RNA from the sorted cells. The sequencing sample was made of naive CXCR3- CD8+ T cells from blood. Explained via the paper, the cell subset or site label denotes: CD45RO-CCR7+CD27+CD95- naive CD8+ T cells lacking CXCR3 (TNR3-). This sequence uses TRBV29-1 and TRBJ2-7; TCRdb's assignment of TRBD1 cannot be checked, as there is no DNA. The source is a human donor in good health. Some clones in this sample may be carry-over from other donors' samples. The encoded CDR3 is CSVVAPGYEQYF.